One sample yielded the 32 T cell receptor beta chains listed below, sequenced in a study of breast tumors, draining lymph nodes, adjacent tissues. TCRdb used MiXCR to reprocess the multiplex PCR reads, holding one entry per CDR3 protein. The repertoire holds about 230,000 distinct CDR3 sequences, with 32% as singletons. Samples came from axillary lymph nodes draining the breast cancer. Sequenced: axillary lymph node tissue. Receptors were obtained from a female donor with breast cancer. Some clones in this sample may be carry-over from other donors' samples.

J is TRBJ2-6 and V is TRBV7-2; unclear D gene. The germline CDR1 and CDR2 sequences are SGHTA and FQGNSA. The CDR3 sequence is 12 residues long. The germline V and J ends were trimmed by 4 bases and 11 bases, with 9 bases remaining between them. The CDR3 DNA reads as TGTGCCAGCAGCTCTAGTGCCTACGTCCTGACTTTC. Translation: CASSSSAYVLTF.

A note on this clonotype: It may be a read error: a sequence one base away is much more abundant. This chain connects TRBV18 to TRBJ2-1; no definite D call. V lost 2 bases and J lost 4, with 6 bases in between. Germline V lookup: CDR1 KGHSH, CDR2 LQKENI. The CDR3 extends over 13 amino acids. CDR3 nucleotides: TGTGCCAGCTCACCAGGGCAGTACAATGAGCAGTTCTTC. Protein sequence: CASSPGQYNEQFF. Variable domain in full (rest from reference TRBV18 and TRBJ2-1): NAGVMQNPRHLVRRRGQEARLRCSPMKGHSHVYWYRQLPEEGLKFMVYLQKENIIDESGMPKERFSAEFPKEGPSILRIQQVVRGDSAAYFCASSPGQYNEQFFGPGTRLTVL.

Details on this clonotype: A much larger clone differs by one base, so this may be a read error. V gene TRBV11-2 combines with J gene TRBJ2-3; D remains unclear. Germline CDR1 reads SGHAT; CDR2 reads FQNNGV. The CDR3 is 18 residues long. Trimming shortened V by 1 base and J by 2 bases, and 19 bases separated the two germline ends. CDR3 loop: CASSLVAAAPSFTDTQYF. In DNA, the CDR3 is TGTGCCAGCAGCTTAGTGGCTGCAGCGCCGAGTTTCACAGATACGCAGTATTTT.

This clonotype was observed at least ten times. The J gene is TRBJ2-1, the V gene TRBV7-8, with 8 bases matching TRBD2. Germline-derived CDR1 and CDR2 are SGHVS and FQNEAQ. V shed 5 bases and J 2 bases; nucleotides not matched to a gene: 5. CDR3 length equals 15 residues. The CDR3 bases are TGTGCCAGCAGCCTATCGCGGGGGGCCTACAATGAGCAGTTCTTC. It specifies CASSLSRGAYNEQFF.

Notes on this clonotype: Since no conserved phenylalanine or tryptophan closes the CDR3, a read error is the likely cause. V gene TRBV25-1 combines with J gene TRBJ1-2; D uncertain. Germline CDR1 and CDR2: MGHDK and SYGVNS. This CDR3 is built from 13 residues. Trimming removed 8 bases at V and 4 bases at J, with 14 bases between. The CDR3 region has the DNA TGTGCCAGCGTTGACGGGTTCGGCTATGGCTACACCCTC. Its protein is CASVDGFGYGYTL.

This clonotype was counted ten times or more. This chain uses TRBV19 with TRBJ2-1; tentatively, D is TRBD2 (5 bases). From germline, CDR1 is LNHDA and CDR2 SQIVND (reference sequence). This CDR3 spans 15 amino acids. V lost 9 bases, J lost 0 bases, and 15 bases lay in between. The CDR3 protein is CASLPGGRSYNEQFF. The CDR3 DNA reads TGTGCCAGCCTCCCGGGCGGGCGCTCCTACAATGAGCAGTTCTTC.

This clonotype was seen repeatedly, ten times or more. The rearrangement uses TRBV2 and TRBJ2-7; 7 bases agree with TRBD1. Germline CDR1 is SNHLY and CDR2 is FYNNEI. The CDR3 has 14 residues. The V segment lost 6 bases and the J segment 4 bases; nucleotides outside the gene matches: 9. CDR3 amino acids: CASRLGGIGYEQYF. The CDR3 region has the DNA TGTGCCAGCAGGCTAGGGGGCATAGGATACGAGCAGTACTTC.

In regard to this clonotype: Being one base from a much bigger clone, this may be a read error. It is likely a read error, because the conserved phenylalanine at the end of the CDR3 is missing. The chain carries TRBV5-1 and TRBJ2-7; D perhaps matches TRBD2 (6 bases). Germline CDR1 and CDR2: SGHRS and YFSETQ. Trimming removed 0 bases from V and 6 bases from J, with 19 bases in between. This CDR3 contains 16 residues. The CDR3 spells CASSLAPWRDGREQYL. In DNA, the CDR3 is TGCGCCAGCAGCTTGGCCCCCTGGCGGGACGGCCGCGAGCAGTACCTC.

As concerns this clonotype: A read error may explain this, as a much larger clone is one base away. The chain is built from TRBV3-1 and TRBJ2-3, with TRBD1 as a possible D gene (7 bases). CDR3 length: 14 amino acids. CDR1 is LGHDT and CDR2 is YNNKEL in the germline V gene (reference sequence). The CDR3 loop reads CASNQGQGGRTQYF. The CDR3 DNA reads as TGTGCCAGCAACCAAGGGCAGGGGGGTCGTACGCAGTATTTT.

In the case of this clonotype: Just one base apart from a much larger clone, this may be a read error. V gene TRBV30 combines with J gene TRBJ1-4; D may be TRBD1 (5 bases). CDR1 and CDR2 from the germline V gene are GTSNPN and SVGIG (reference sequence). The CDR3 length is 12 residues. For the CDR3, the DNA is TGTGCCTGTCGGGGCTTTAATGAAGAACTGTTTTTT. Encoded protein: CACRGFNEELFF.

This clonotype was recorded at least ten times. The chain carries TRBV12-3 or TRBV12-4 and TRBJ1-6, with D perhaps matching TRBD1 (6 bases). The CDR3 is made up of 16 amino acids. The V end was cut by 6 bases, the J end by 5 bases, with 17 bases between. The CDR3 DNA sequence: TGTGCCAGCAGCCCGATCCGACAGGCACATAATTCACCCCTCCACTTT. It is translated as CASSPIRQAHNSPLHF.

This clonotype was counted at least ten times. This chain connects TRBV4-3 to TRBJ1-4; 10 bases align to TRBD1. The CDR3 sequence is 16 residues long. Looked up from germline, CDR1 is LGHNA and CDR2 is YSLEER. The V gene end was trimmed by 3 bases and the J gene end by 6 bases; junction bases not matched to a gene: 7. CDR3 nucleotides: TGCGCCAGCAGCCAGCGAACCGGGACAGGGGATGAAAAACTGTTTTTT. It codes for CASSQRTGTGDEKLFF.

Concerning this clonotype: It is likely a read error, because the conserved phenylalanine at the end of the CDR3 is missing. This chain joins TRBV24-1 and TRBJ2-1, with 11 bases fitting TRBD2. Looked up from germline, CDR1 is KGHDR and CDR2 is SFDVKD. The CDR3 covers 16 residues. The CDR3 region has the DNA TGTGCCACCAGTGAGTTGGGGACTAGCGGTTACAATGGGCAGTTCCTC. Amino acid sequence: CATSELGTSGYNGQFL.

The chain couples TRBV7-2 to TRBJ2-7; 8 positions match TRBD2. V shed 5 bases, J shed 6 bases, and the junction held 6 bases outside the gene matches. Germline CDR1 SGHTA, CDR2 FQGNSA. The CDR3 loop spans 13 amino acids. CDR3 sequence (DNA): TGTGCCAGCAGCCCAGTAGCGGGATCCGAGCAGTACTTC. As protein: CASSPVAGSEQYF.

This clonotype was seen a handful of times. The J gene is TRBJ2-1, the V gene TRBV30, with D possibly TRBD1 on 6 matching bases. The CDR3 totals 16 residues. The germline V gene has CDR1 GTSNPN and CDR2 SVGIG (reference sequence). V lost 0 bases, J lost 1 base, and 13 bases lay in between. The CDR3 region is CAWSVRTGFSYNEQFF. The DNA of the CDR3 is TGTGCCTGGAGTGTACGCACAGGGTTTTCCTACAATGAGCAGTTCTTC.

In the case of this clonotype: Germline is not matched at one junction end, which may reflect a read error. This chain uses TRBV24-1 with TRBJ1-4, with D possibly being TRBD1 (5 bases). The CDR3 has 13 residues. Germline V gene sequence: CDR1 KGHDR, CDR2 SFDVKD. The CDR3 DNA reads TGTGCTACCAGGGCTGGGGGAGATGAAAAACTGTTTTTT. Protein product: CATRAGGDEKLFF.

Many counts were recorded for this clonotype. J is TRBJ2-2 and V is TRBV7-8, with TRBD1 matching over 7 bases. CDR1 is SGHVS, CDR2 FQNEAQ, per germline. This CDR3 is 16 amino acids long. The ends lost 5 bases at V and 0 bases at J; junction bases unmatched: 6. The CDR3 bases are TGTGCCAGCAGCAGACAGGGTCTAGCGAACACCGGGGAGCTGTTTTTT. Its protein product is CASSRQGLANTGELFF. The whole variable domain, filled in from reference TRBV7-8 and TRBJ2-2, reads GAGVSQSPRYKVAKRGQDVALRCDPISGHVSLFWYQQALGQGPEFLTYFQNEAQLDKSGLPSDRFFAERPEGSVSTLKIQRTQQEDSAVYLCASSRQGLANTGELFFGEGSRLTVL.

This clonotype has a count of ten or more. This may arise from a read error, as a much more abundant clone is one base away. Here the CDR3 reads CSANIRDYGSTF. CDR3 nucleotide sequence: TGCAGTGCTAACATCAGGGACTATGGCTCCACCTTC. The V gene is TRBV20-1, the J gene TRBJ1-2; TRBD1 is a possible D gene (5 bases). Looked up from germline, CDR1 is DFQATT and CDR2 is SNEGSKA (reference sequence). The CDR3 covers 12 residues.

This clonotype appeared once. This could be a read error, since a much larger clone is one nucleotide away. The genes are TRBV13 and TRBJ2-1, with 12 nucleotides matching TRBD2. Germline V gives CDR1 PRHDT, CDR2 FYEKMQ (reference sequence). There are 16 residues in the CDR3. V was pared by 8 bases and J by 6 bases, with 11 bases of the junction left unmatched. This chain's CDR3 is CASQGATSGRFNEQFF. CDR3 DNA: TGTGCCAGCCAGGGTGCCACTAGCGGGAGGTTCAATGAGCAGTTCTTC.

This clonotype was picked up many times. DNA of the CDR3: TGCAGCGCTGTCGTACGCGGGACGCACAATCCCACAGATACGCAGTATTTT. Encoded protein: CSAVVRGTHNPTDTQYF. The chain couples TRBV29-1 to TRBJ2-3, with D perhaps matching TRBD2 (6 bases). The V and J ends lost 7 bases and 2 bases respectively, with 25 bases between them. Germline CDR1 SQVTM, CDR2 ANQGSEA. CDR3 length: 17 amino acids.

This clonotype was observed many times. The chain couples TRBV5-1 to TRBJ2-2; D is perhaps TRBD1 (6 bases). CDR1 is SGHRS and CDR2 is YFSETQ in the germline V gene. The CDR3 is 15 amino acids. The V end was cut by 0 bases, the J end by 5 bases, with 11 bases between. CDR3 nucleotide sequence: TGCGCCAGCAGCTTGGCCAGGGGAGAAACCGGGGAGCTGTTTTTT. This codes for CASSLARGETGELFF. The variable domain in full, completed from reference TRBV5-1 and TRBJ2-2, reads KAGVTQTPRYLIKTRGQQVTLSCSPISGHRSVSWYQQTPGQGLQFLFEYFSETQRNKGNFPGRFSGRQFSNSRSEMNVSTLELGDSALYLCASSLARGETGELFFGEGSRLTVL.

Comments on this clonotype: A much bigger clone sits one base away, suggesting this may be a read error. The rearrangement links TRBV6-2 or TRBV6-3 to TRBJ2-7; 7 nucleotides match TRBD2. Trimming at V came to 9 bases and at J to 2 bases, leaving 16 bases not matched to a gene. Germline V gene sequence: CDR1 MNHEY, CDR2 SVGEGT. This CDR3 region has 16 residues. Here the CDR3 reads CASQRPLATVTYEQYF. The CDR3 DNA reads TGTGCCAGTCAGCGTCCACTAGCGACCGTAACCTACGAGCAGTACTTC.

This clonotype was picked up a small number of times. This may be a read error, as it is one base from a much larger clone. V is TRBV20-1 and J is TRBJ2-1; possibly TRBD2 for D (5 bases). Germline lookup yields CDR1 DFQATT and CDR2 SNEGSKA (reference sequence). This CDR3 comprises 12 residues. The CDR3 sequence is CSAREQLGEPFF. The CDR3 DNA reads TGCAGTGCTAGAGAGCAGCTCGGGGAGCCGTTCTTC.

This clonotype was recorded many times. The gene calls are TRBV5-1 and TRBJ2-1, with 7 bases matching TRBD1. The V and J ends lost 2 bases and 6 bases, in that order; junction bases with no gene match: 8. The germline CDR1 and CDR2 sequences are SGHRS and YFSETQ. This CDR3 has 15 residues. For the CDR3, the DNA is TGCGCCAGCAGCTTTCGACAGGGTCCGTCCAATGAGCAGTTCTTC. This codes for CASSFRQGPSNEQFF.

The CDR3 spells CASSSGIGELFF. The DNA for the CDR3 is TGCGCCAGCAGCTCGGGGATCGGGGAGCTGTTTTTT. The V and J genes are TRBV5-1 and TRBJ2-2; a possible D gene is TRBD2 (5 bases). V lost 3 bases to trimming and J lost 7 bases, with 7 bases between them. This CDR3 has 12 residues. Germline V gives CDR1 SGHRS, CDR2 YFSETQ.

J is TRBJ2-7 and V is TRBV29-1, with D tentatively TRBD1 (6 bases). V lost 8 bases, J lost 3 bases, and 17 bases lay in between. CDR3 length: 13 residues. The germline V gene has CDR1 SQVTM and CDR2 ANQGSEA. CDR3 DNA sequence: TGCAGCTTAGGTGGCAGGGGCCTCTACGAGCAGTACTTC. This codes for CSLGGRGLYEQYF.

The chain carries TRBV29-1 and TRBJ2-3; 10 bases are shared with TRBD1. This CDR3 is built from 12 residues. Trimming took 7 bases from V and 5 from J; bases not matched to a gene: 3. Germline V CDR1 and CDR2: SQVTM, ANQGSEA. The CDR3 DNA reads TGCAGCGGGAGGACAGGGGGAGATACGCAGTATTTT. Its protein is CSGRTGGDTQYF.

There are many counts of this clonotype. The chain employs TRBV29-1 and TRBJ2-3; 10 bases are a match to TRBD2. The CDR3 has 17 amino acids. Trimming took 4 bases from V and 0 from J; bases not matched to a gene: 10. Germline-derived CDR1 and CDR2 are SQVTM and ANQGSEA. The chain's CDR3 is CSVGSIAGGASTDTQYF. CDR3 DNA: TGCAGCGTTGGGTCGATAGCGGGAGGAGCTAGCACAGATACGCAGTATTTT.

This sequence joins TRBV6-2 or TRBV6-3 and TRBJ1-5; D remains ambiguous. The CDR3 length is 15 residues. Germline lookup yields CDR1 MNHEY and CDR2 SVGEGT. With 5 bases removed from V and 7 bases from J, the gap between germline ends came to 18 bases. This chain's CDR3 is CASSASRGLGQPQHF. The CDR3, as DNA: TGTGCCAGCAGTGCCAGTAGAGGGCTGGGGCAGCCCCAGCATTTT.

This clonotype was detected ten times or more. CDR3 nucleotide sequence: TGTGCCATCAGTGACCAGTTAGCCAAAAACATTCAGTACTTC. Its translation: CAISDQLAKNIQYF. This chain joins TRBV10-3 and TRBJ2-4, with D unclear. The germline V gene has CDR1 ENHRY and CDR2 SYGVKD. V was clipped by 3 bases and J by 0 bases, with 6 bases between them. The CDR3 loop spans 14 amino acids.

This clonotype was counted ten times or more. This chain links TRBV5-6 with TRBJ2-1, with TRBD2 identical over 10 bases. CDR1 SGHDT and CDR2 YYEEEE come from the germline V gene. This CDR3 comprises 16 residues. The junction had 9 bases not matched to a gene; V was cut back by 4 bases and J by 5 bases. This chain's CDR3 is CASSQVGLAGDNEQFF. The CDR3 nucleotides are TGTGCCAGCAGCCAAGTCGGGCTAGCGGGAGACAATGAGCAGTTCTTC. The full variable domain, with the rest looked up from reference TRBV5-6 and TRBJ2-1, is DAGVTQSPTHLIKTRGQQVTLRCSPKSGHDTVSWYQQALGQGPQFIFQYYEEEERQRGNFPDRFSGHQFPNYSSELNVNALLLGDSALYLCASSQVGLAGDNEQFFGPGTRLTVL.

There are a few counts of this clonotype. The rearrangement uses TRBV12-3 or TRBV12-4 and TRBJ1-1; D possibly corresponds to TRBD1 (5 bases). The CDR3 runs to 12 residues. V shed 2 bases and J shed 12 bases, with 13 bases lying between them. CDR3: CASSLLPGPTFF. The DNA for the CDR3 is TGTGCCAGCAGTTTACTCCCGGGGCCGACTTTCTTT.